Each of the 30 T cell receptor beta chains below was sequenced from the same sample in a study of technical replicates of blood from several donors. The protocol was immunoSEQ multiplex PCR, while the TCRdb copy is restricted to in-frame clones and leaves out a portion. The top ten hold 0.25% of the sample, which has around 84,000 clones, approximately 92% seen once. Sequencing was performed on T cells isolated from PBMCs. These receptors came from a human donor in good health.

The chain employs TRBV6-5 and TRBJ1-2, with D possibly being TRBD1 (5 bases). The germline gives CDR1 MNHEY, CDR2 SVGAGI. The ends were cut back, 10 bases at V and 5 bases at J, with 17 bases in the middle. CDR3 length: 13 amino acids. The CDR3 here is CATWEGLLYGYTF. CDR3 coding DNA: TGTGCCACCTGGGAGGGACTTTTATATGGCTACACCTTC.

V and J are TRBV7-7 and TRBJ2-2; tentatively, D is TRBD1 (5 bases). Germline V gene data show CDR1 as SSHAT and CDR2 as FNYEAQ (reference sequence). This CDR3 has 14 amino acids. Trimming removed 1 base at V and 9 bases at J, with 12 bases between. The CDR3 bases are TGTGCCAGCAGCTTAGTTGGGGCGCAGAGGGAGCTGTTTTTT. This gives the protein CASSLVGAQRELFF.

This chain links TRBV29-1 with TRBJ1-2; 7 nucleotides align to TRBD1. J lost 5 bases, V lost 5 bases, and 11 bases had no gene match. CDR1 is SQVTM and CDR2 is ANQGSEA in the germline V gene. This CDR3 is 14 amino acids long. The CDR3 coding sequence is TGCAGCGTTCCCGGAGGGGGCGCGGGATATGGCTACACCTTC. Translating gives CSVPGGGAGYGYTF.

The chain recombines TRBV12-5 with TRBJ1-5, with D perhaps matching TRBD1 (6 bases). The CDR3 extends over 15 amino acids. Germline CDR1 is LGHNT and CDR2 is FRNRAP. Between the trimmed V and J ends, which lost 6 bases and 4 bases, there was a span of 16 bases. CDR3 region: CASGPTGTSNQPQHF. The CDR3 nucleotides read TGTGCTAGTGGCCCGACCGGGACATCAAATCAGCCCCAGCATTTT.

This sequence joins TRBV5-1 and TRBJ2-2, with 7 bases fitting TRBD2. The J segment lost 4 bases and the V segment lost 1 base, leaving 16 bases of the junction unmatched. Germline V gene data show CDR1 as SGHRS and CDR2 as YFSETQ. The CDR3 sequence is 19 residues long. CDR3 loop: CASSLIVYFGRETTGELFF. The CDR3 DNA reads as TGCGCCAGCAGCTTGATTGTTTATTTCGGGCGGGAGACCACCGGGGAGCTGTTTTTT.

The chain uses TRBV29-1 and TRBJ1-2; 7 bases match TRBD1. The germline V gene encodes CDR1 SQVTM and CDR2 ANQGSEA. Losses at the gene ends were 3 bases for V and 1 base for J; bases not matched to a gene: 5. The CDR3 has 14 residues. The CDR3 DNA reads as TGCAGCGTTGAGGGTGACAGGGATAACTATGGCTACACCTTC. It codes for CSVEGDRDNYGYTF.

V is TRBV6-5 and J is TRBJ1-4; a weak D match, TRBD1 (5 bases). Trimming pared 2 bases from V and 7 bases from J, leaving 11 bases between. Germline V gene lookup returns CDR1 MNHEY and CDR2 SVGAGI. This CDR3 is 14 amino acids long. The CDR3 DNA reads TGTGCCAGCAGTTACCAGGTCGGGGGTGAAAAACTGTTTTTT. It is translated as CASSYQVGGEKLFF.

The CDR3 is CASSFRDTEAFF. The DNA of the CDR3 is TGTGCCAGCAGCTTCAGGGACACTGAAGCTTTCTTT. This rearrangement joins TRBV7-9 to TRBJ1-1; possibly TRBD1 for D (5 bases). This CDR3 has 12 amino acids. With 3 bases removed from V and 3 bases from J, the gap between germline ends came to 5 bases. The germline gives CDR1 SEHNR, CDR2 FQNEAQ (reference sequence).

This clone was detected once. J is TRBJ2-5 and V is TRBV19; 12 bases match TRBD2. From germline, CDR1 is LNHDA and CDR2 SQIVND (reference sequence). The V segment lost 3 bases and the J segment 5 bases; nucleotides outside the gene matches: 7. There are 16 residues in the CDR3. The CDR3 nucleotides read TGTGCCAGTAGTATGTCTAGCGGGGGGGCTTCCGAGACCCAGTACTTC. This encodes CASSMSSGGASETQYF.

This sequence joins TRBV4-2 and TRBJ1-5, with D possibly being TRBD1 (5 bases). Trimming left V 0 bases short and J 0 bases short, with 9 bases between. There are 16 residues in the CDR3. Germline lookup yields CDR1 LGHNA and CDR2 YNFKEQ. The CDR3 region has the DNA TGTGCCAGCAGCCAAGACAGGGCCAATAGCAATCAGCCCCAGCATTTT. As protein: CASSQDRANSNQPQHF.

The chain joins TRBV13 to TRBJ2-2, with D hard to call. The CDR3 is made up of 13 amino acids. Trimming left V 3 bases short and J 6 bases short, with 8 bases between. In germline, CDR1 is PRHDT, CDR2 FYEKMQ (reference sequence). This CDR3 reads CASSFPSAGELFF. The CDR3 DNA follows: TGTGCCAGCAGCTTCCCATCAGCCGGGGAGCTGTTTTTT.

V gene TRBV7-9 combines with J gene TRBJ2-7, with 10 bases identical to TRBD1. The J segment lost 4 bases and the V segment lost 2 bases, leaving 5 bases of the junction unmatched. This CDR3 has 15 residues. Germline CDR1 is SEHNR and CDR2 is FQNEAQ (reference sequence). The CDR3 loop is CASSLPGQGWYEQYF. Here the CDR3 DNA reads TGTGCCAGCAGCTTACCGGGACAGGGGTGGTACGAGCAGTACTTC.

The J gene is TRBJ1-5, the V gene TRBV5-5, with 7 nucleotides matching TRBD1. The V segment lost 4 bases and the J segment 3 bases; nucleotides outside the gene matches: 7. CDR1 is SGHKS, CDR2 YYEKEE, per germline (reference sequence). CDR3 length: 15 residues. The CDR3 region is CASSLLDRPNQPQHF. The CDR3 coding sequence is TGTGCCAGCAGCCTTCTGGACAGGCCCAATCAGCCCCAGCATTTT.

This chain uses TRBV7-9 with TRBJ2-1, with 9 nucleotides matching TRBD1. J was trimmed by 9 bases and V by 5 bases; bases with no gene match: 11. Germline V gene lookup returns CDR1 SEHNR and CDR2 FQNEAQ (reference sequence). CDR3 length: 15 residues. In nucleotides, the CDR3 is TGTGCCAGCAGCCTCGCACAGGGGGCATTTGGTGAGCAGTTCTTC. Translation: CASSLAQGAFGEQFF.

The chain recombines TRBV11-2 with TRBJ2-5; no firm D call. The CDR3 sequence is 13 residues long. Germline V gene lookup returns CDR1 SGHAT and CDR2 FQNNGV. Trimming took off 0 bases at V and 5 bases at J, with 7 bases between the two ends. This CDR3 is CASSLDRVETQYF. CDR3 in DNA: TGTGCCAGCAGCTTAGATCGCGTGGAGACCCAGTACTTC.

This clone was picked up a small number of times. This rearrangement joins TRBV7-6 to TRBJ2-4; no reliable D call. Per germline, CDR1 SGHVS and CDR2 FNYEAQ. The CDR3 extends over 16 amino acids. V was clipped by 5 bases and J by 0 bases, with 14 bases between them. CDR3 DNA sequence: TGTGCCAGCAGCCCCCGCTTGAGTCTAGCCAAAAACATTCAGTACTTC. It translates to CASSPRLSLAKNIQYF.

This clone was detected only once. This rearrangement joins TRBV7-6 to TRBJ2-7; D might be TRBD2 (6 bases). The germline gives CDR1 SGHVS, CDR2 FNYEAQ. The CDR3 has 16 amino acids. Between the trimmed V and J ends, which lost 2 bases and 0 bases, there was a span of 14 bases. This CDR3 reads CASSLSRETFSYEQYF. For the CDR3, the DNA is TGTGCCAGCAGCTTATCACGGGAGACATTCTCCTACGAGCAGTACTTC.

In DNA, the CDR3 is TGTGCCAGCAGTTCCCCAGGGGATAGCTCCTACGAGCAGTACTTC. This encodes CASSSPGDSSYEQYF. The chain couples TRBV27 to TRBJ2-7, with D maybe TRBD1 (6 bases). CDR1 and CDR2 from the germline V gene are MNHEY and SMNVEV (reference sequence). This CDR3 comprises 15 residues. Trimming removed 4 bases from V and 0 bases from J, with 13 bases in between.

The chain has TRBV25-1 and TRBJ2-1, with D possibly matching TRBD1 (6 bases). Between the trimmed V and J ends, which lost 7 bases and 5 bases, there was a span of 21 bases. The CDR3 covers 16 residues. Germline V gene data show CDR1 as MGHDK and CDR2 as SYGVNS. CDR3 protein: CASNPPGAGTNNEQFF. The CDR3 bases are TGTGCCAGCAACCCACCAGGGGCAGGGACAAACAATGAGCAGTTCTTC.

J is TRBJ1-4 and V is TRBV5-1; 7 nucleotides agree with TRBD1. The CDR3 runs to 16 residues. Germline V gene lookup returns CDR1 SGHRS and CDR2 YFSETQ. Trimming cost V 2 bases and J 0 bases; bases outside gene matches: 4. The CDR3 coding sequence is TGCGCCAGCAGCTTCGGGACAGCTGCAACTAATGAAAAACTGTTTTTT. It specifies CASSFGTAATNEKLFF.

This chain uses TRBV4-1 with TRBJ1-5; D is uncertain. Trimming shortened V by 2 bases and J by 4 bases, and 12 bases separated the two germline ends. Germline V gene sequence: CDR1 MGHRA, CDR2 YSYEKL. This CDR3 is built from 15 residues. The CDR3 DNA is TGCGCCAGCAGCCAATCTATGCGGGCGAATCAGCCCCAGCATTTT. Encoded protein: CASSQSMRANQPQHF.

The V gene is TRBV2, the J gene TRBJ2-5; 15 bases fit TRBD2. From germline, CDR1 is SNHLY and CDR2 FYNNEI. This CDR3 spans 19 amino acids. With V trimmed by 0 bases and J by 6 bases, 11 bases remained unmatched. The CDR3 reads CASSEAVPGLAGGRKTQYF. The CDR3, as DNA: TGTGCCAGCAGTGAAGCCGTCCCGGGACTAGCGGGAGGTAGAAAGACCCAGTACTTC.

The rearrangement links TRBV2 to TRBJ2-2; D remains ambiguous. The CDR3 has 14 residues. The V end lost 6 bases, the J end lost 3 bases, and 11 bases lay between the germline ends. The germline V gene has CDR1 SNHLY and CDR2 FYNNEI. CDR3 bases: TGTGCCAGCAGGCAGTCCGCGGACACCGGGGAGCTGTTTTTT. Translating it yields CASRQSADTGELFF.

The J gene is TRBJ1-4, the V gene TRBV10-1; D gene ambiguous. CDR3 length equals 14 residues. Per germline, CDR1 WNHNN and CDR2 SYGVQD (reference sequence). V lost 2 bases and J lost 7, with 11 bases in between. CDR3 sequence: CASSEADNPEKLFF. CDR3 DNA: TGCGCCAGCAGTGAGGCAGATAATCCTGAAAAACTGTTTTTT.

The genes are TRBV7-9 and TRBJ1-1, with D possibly being TRBD1 (5 bases). V lost 5 bases to trimming and J lost 8 bases, with 15 bases between them. CDR1 is SEHNR and CDR2 is FQNEAQ in the germline V gene (reference sequence). This CDR3 is 13 amino acids long. The CDR3 loop is CASSPGGRLEAFF. For the CDR3, the DNA is TGTGCCAGCAGCCCGGGGGGGAGGTTGGAAGCTTTCTTT. Full variable domain (remainder filled in from reference TRBV7-9 and TRBJ1-1): DTGVSQNPRHKITKRGQNVTFRCDPISEHNRLYWYRQTLGQGPEFLTYFQNEAQLEKSRLLSDRFSAERPKGSFSTLEIQRTEQGDSAMYLCASSPGGRLEAFFGQGTRLTVV.

The chain has TRBV11-2 and TRBJ2-7; TRBD1 agrees at 9 bases. Germline V gives CDR1 SGHAT, CDR2 FQNNGV. The CDR3 contains 15 residues. Germline trimming cut 4 bases from V and 4 bases from J; bases unmatched to any gene: 8. The CDR3 DNA sequence: TGTGCCAGCAGCTCCCAACCGGGACAGGGTTACGAGCAGTACTTC. This codes for CASSSQPGQGYEQYF.

The V gene is TRBV25-1, the J gene TRBJ2-5; TRBD2 matches 13 bases. Germline V lookup: CDR1 MGHDK, CDR2 SYGVNS. The CDR3 sequence is 17 residues long. The ends lost 4 bases at V and 4 bases at J; junction bases unmatched: 9. Here the CDR3 reads CASSGGLAGEIRETQYF. CDR3 nucleotide sequence: TGTGCCAGCAGTGGCGGACTAGCGGGAGAAATCCGAGAGACCCAGTACTTC.

This clone was seen just once. As DNA, the CDR3 is TGTGCCAGCATAGTTGAAGGGGGGCCCCAGCATTTT. Translating gives CASIVEGGPQHF. This chain links TRBV11-3 with TRBJ1-5; TRBD1 might be the D (6 bases). This CDR3 comprises 12 residues. Germline assignment: CDR1 SGHNT and CDR2 YENEEA. V shed 7 bases and J shed 9 bases, with 13 bases lying between them.

The J gene is TRBJ2-2, the V gene TRBV5-1; D unclear. The CDR3 contains 14 residues. Germline V gene data show CDR1 as SGHRS and CDR2 as YFSETQ. V lost 1 base, J lost 5 bases, and 9 bases lay in between. The CDR3 sequence is CASSLQESTGELFF. CDR3 in DNA: TGCGCCAGCAGCTTGCAGGAATCGACCGGGGAGCTGTTTTTT.

This rearrangement joins TRBV6-6 to TRBJ1-1; no firm D call. The CDR3 totals 12 residues. Germline CDR1 is MNHNY and CDR2 is SVGAGI (reference sequence). V lost 2 bases and J 4 bases, leaving 5 bases between the germline ends. The DNA of the CDR3 is TGTGCCAGCAGTTACATTATCACTGAAGCTTTCTTT. Its translation is CASSYIITEAFF.